One sample yielded the 13 T cell receptor beta chains listed below, sequenced in a study of cytomegalovirus exposure and HLA in healthy donors. TCRdb's table, derived via immunoSEQ multiplex PCR, lists solely in-frame clones and lacks some. Of about 250,000 clones in the sample, 87% were seen once. Sequencing used PBMCs. These receptor sequences come from a man aged 18 to 30 in good health and CMV-seropositive.

This clone was detected only a few times. The gene calls are TRBV10-1 and TRBJ2-1, with 7 bases fitting TRBD1. J lost 5 bases, V lost 7 bases, and 5 bases had no gene match. Germline CDR1 and CDR2: WNHNN and SYGVQD (reference sequence). There are 13 residues in the CDR3. CDR3 region: CASTGGLNNEQFF. The DNA of the CDR3 is TGCGCCAGCACAGGGGGATTGAACAATGAGCAGTTCTTC.

The V and J genes are TRBV9 and TRBJ1-3; no firm D call. CDR1 and CDR2 (germline): SGDLS, YYNGEE. V was trimmed by 4 bases and J by 2 bases, leaving 16 bases between them. The CDR3 sequence is 16 residues long. The CDR3, as DNA: TGTGCCAGCAGCCCAGTAGTCCGGGGTGCTGGAAACACCATATATTTT. Translating gives CASSPVVRGAGNTIYF.

V gene TRBV5-1 combines with J gene TRBJ1-1; D is unclear. Germline V CDR1 and CDR2: SGHRS, YFSETQ. V gave up 1 base and J gave up 1 base, with 8 bases separating them. This CDR3 has 14 amino acids. The chain's CDR3 is CASSLQATNTEAFF. CDR3 nucleotides: TGCGCCAGCAGCTTGCAGGCGACGAACACTGAAGCTTTCTTT.

CDR3 sequence: CASSLKRATNEKLFF. CDR3 nucleotide sequence: TGTGCCAGCAGCTTAAAGAGGGCAACTAATGAAAAACTGTTTTTT. The rearrangement joins TRBV7-9 to TRBJ1-4; no reliable D call. Trimming removed 2 bases at V and 0 bases at J, with 7 bases between. Germline CDR1 and CDR2: SEHNR and FQNEAQ (reference sequence). The CDR3 is 15 amino acids.

This sequence joins TRBV4-3 and TRBJ2-3; 8 bases match TRBD1. The CDR3 spans 15 residues. CDR1 and CDR2 from the germline V gene are LGHNA and YSLEER. V shed 4 bases, J shed 1 base, and the junction held 4 bases outside the gene matches. The CDR3 nucleotides read TGCGCCAGCAGCCCTGGGACAGGTCGCACAGATACGCAGTATTTT. Translated: CASSPGTGRTDTQYF.

This clone was counted a single time. The chain recombines TRBV5-4 with TRBJ1-5, with 9 bases aligning to TRBD1. Germline V gene data show CDR1 as SGHNT and CDR2 as YYREEE (reference sequence). The CDR3 covers 15 residues. Losses at the gene ends were 4 bases for V and 2 bases for J; bases not matched to a gene: 4. CDR3 nucleotide sequence: TGTGCCAGCAGCGGACGACAGGGGGGCAATCAGCCCCAGCATTTT. Its protein is CASSGRQGGNQPQHF.

The chain has TRBV11-3 and TRBJ2-1; D unresolved. The germline gives CDR1 SGHNT, CDR2 YENEEA. V lost 1 base and J lost 4, with 5 bases in between. The CDR3 spans 13 residues. CDR3 nucleotides: TGTGCCAGCAGCTTAGCTAAATACAATGAGCAGTTCTTC. This encodes CASSLAKYNEQFF. Filled out from reference TRBV11-3 and TRBJ2-1, the complete variable domain reads EAGVVQSPRYKIIEKKQPVAFWCNPISGHNTLYWYLQNLGQGPELLIRYENEEAVDDSQLPKDRFSAERLKGVDSTLKIQPAELGDSAVYLCASSLAKYNEQFFGPGTRLTVL.

The chain has TRBV23-1 and TRBJ1-1; D is uncertain. TRBV23-1 counts as an open reading frame of uncertain function. This CDR3 comprises 15 residues. Trimming took 0 bases from V and 1 from J, leaving 9 bases between them. The CDR3 bases are TGCGCCAGCAGTCAATCGGCCTCCCCGAACACTGAAGCTTTCTTT. Its protein is CASSQSASPNTEAFF.

The chain is built from TRBV5-1 and TRBJ1-4; TRBD1 aligns across 8 bases. Germline CDR1 is SGHRS and CDR2 is YFSETQ. CDR3 size: 16 residues. V lost 3 bases to trimming and J lost 0 bases; unmatched junction nucleotides: 4. The CDR3 coding sequence is TGCGCCAGCAGCTACGTACAGGGGGCAACTAATGAAAAACTGTTTTTT. Protein product: CASSYVQGATNEKLFF. The entire variable domain, with the rest obtained from reference TRBV5-1 and TRBJ1-4, is as follows: KAGVTQTPRYLIKTRGQQVTLSCSPISGHRSVSWYQQTPGQGLQFLFEYFSETQRNKGNFPGRFSGRQFSNSRSEMNVSTLELGDSALYLCASSYVQGATNEKLFFGSGTQLSVL.

This clone was seen once. V is TRBV7-7 and J is TRBJ1-1, with TRBD1 matching over 7 bases. V shed 5 bases and J 5 bases; nucleotides not matched to a gene: 11. The V gene's germline CDR1 is SSHAT and CDR2 FNYEAQ (reference sequence). The CDR3 runs to 15 residues. The DNA for the CDR3 is TGTGCCAGCAGCCCCTTCACAGGGGAAGGAACTGAAGCTTTCTTT. Its translation is CASSPFTGEGTEAFF.

The chain links TRBV9 to TRBJ1-5; D perhaps matches TRBD1 (6 bases). Germline V gene lookup returns CDR1 SGDLS and CDR2 YYNGEE. Trimming removed 0 bases at V and 7 bases at J, with 14 bases between. CDR3 length: 15 residues. CDR3 bases: TGTGCCAGCAGCGTAGGGGACACCGCCGGGCAGCCCCAGCATTTT. Its protein is CASSVGDTAGQPQHF.

The chain is built from TRBV25-1 and TRBJ2-5, with TRBD2 identical over 11 bases. Trimming cost V 3 bases and J 0 bases; bases outside gene matches: 3. This CDR3 has 16 residues. Germline CDR1 MGHDK, CDR2 SYGVNS. CDR3 sequence: CASSEGTSGYQETQYF. CDR3 sequence (DNA): TGTGCCAGCAGTGAGGGGACTAGCGGCTACCAAGAGACCCAGTACTTC. The variable domain in full, completed from reference TRBV25-1 and TRBJ2-5, reads EADIYQTPRYLVIGTGKKITLECSQTMGHDKMYWYQQDPGMELHLIHYSYGVNSTEKGDLSSESTVSRIRTEHFPLTLESARPSHTSQYLCASSEGTSGYQETQYFGPGTRLLVL.

V is TRBV10-1 and J is TRBJ2-2; 8 bases match TRBD2. The ends lost 6 bases at V and 4 bases at J; junction bases unmatched: 1. The CDR3 runs to 13 residues. Per germline, CDR1 WNHNN and CDR2 SYGVQD (reference sequence). The CDR3 coding sequence is TGCGCCAGCAGCGGGACTAGCACCGGGGAGCTGTTTTTT. The encoded protein is CASSGTSTGELFF.